This is a list of T cell receptor beta chains from one sample in a study of blood T cells in healthy people across ages. MiXCR, run by TCRdb on the 5' RACE reads, gives a single entry per CDR3 protein. The sample lists 800,000 to 1,000,000 distinct CDR3 sequences, about 48% occurring once. The sample comprised blood. The receptor source for this set is a man younger than 40 in good health. Each CDR3 is given with its conserved first and last residue. The D gene is left open where the match is weak. Clone size is stated in some rows and not others, as once, few, many or a class when expanded.

V gene	J gene	D gene	clone size	CDR3 protein	CDR3 DNA
TRBV12-3/TRBV12-4	TRBJ1-2	TRBD1	few	CASRLGQGAHYGYTF	TGTGCCAGCAGGCTGGGACAGGGGGCACACTATGGCTACACCTTC
TRBV7-3	TRBJ1-1	.	.	CASSLSTGLSTEAFF	TGTGCCAGCAGCTTATCAACAGGACTCAGCACTGAAGCTTTCTTT
TRBV7-2	TRBJ2-3	.	few	CASSPRGAVQYF	TGTGCCAGCAGCCCTAGGGGGGCAGTGCAGTATTTT
TRBV3-1	TRBJ2-5	.	.	CASSRKMGGGLQETQYF	TGTGCCAGCAGCCGAAAGATGGGAGGGGGGTTGCAAGAGACCCAGTACTTC
TRBV4-3	TRBJ2-7	.	.	CASSQDGGPTYEQYF	TGCGCCAGCAGCCAGGATGGAGGACCTACCTACGAGCAGTACTTC
TRBV20-1	TRBJ2-3	.	.	CSARDEGDTQYF	TGCAGTGCTAGAGATGAAGGAGATACGCAGTATTTT
TRBV7-3	TRBJ1-2	.	.	CASSLMGSPYGYTF	TGTGCCAGCAGCTTAATGGGCAGTCCCTATGGCTACACCTTC
TRBV9	TRBJ2-3	.	once	CASSEFGDIQYF	TGTGCCAGCAGCGAATTTGGGGATATACAGTATTTT
TRBV4-1	TRBJ2-1	.	.	CASSQGGVFYNEQFF	TGCGCCAGCAGCCAAGGGGGGGTTTTCTACAATGAGCAGTTCTTC
TRBV5-1	TRBJ1-1	.	.	CASSSLIGGPEAFF	TGCGCCAGCAGCTCGCTGATTGGGGGACCTGAAGCTTTCTTT
TRBV7-2	TRBJ2-7	.	many	CASSLWTNNYEQYF	TGTGCCAGCAGCTTGTGGACTAATAACTACGAGCAGTACTTC
TRBV4-1	TRBJ2-7	TRBD1	.	CASSQDLGQGGPTYEQYF	TGCGCCAGCAGCCAAGATCTAGGACAGGGGGGACCTACCTACGAGCAGTACTTC
TRBV7-9	TRBJ2-3	.	few	CASSTVGGRTDTQYF	TGTGCCAGCAGCACAGTGGGGGGCCGCACAGATACGCAGTATTTT
TRBV29-1	TRBJ2-2	.	.	CSVEDGDRTGELFF	TGCAGCGTTGAAGATGGAGACAGGACCGGGGAGCTGTTTTTT
TRBV12-3/TRBV12-4	TRBJ2-1	TRBD2	.	CATTPGLAGEYNEQFF	TGTGCCACCACACCGGGACTAGCGGGGGAATACAATGAGCAGTTCTTC
TRBV5-1	TRBJ1-4	TRBD1	few	CASSSGTGSTNEKLFF	TGCGCCAGCAGCTCAGGGACAGGTAGCACTAATGAAAAACTGTTTTTT
TRBV7-8	TRBJ1-6	TRBD1	.	CASSPIGQGYNSPLHF	TGTGCCAGCAGCCCGATTGGACAGGGGTATAATTCACCCCTCCACTTT
TRBV5-1	TRBJ2-7	.	few	CASSLRTDPYEQYF	TGCGCCAGCAGCTTGAGGACGGATCCCTACGAGCAGTACTTC
TRBV27	TRBJ2-1	TRBD1	many	CASSPGQLYNEQFF	TGTGCCAGCAGTCCGGGACAGCTTTACAATGAGCAGTTCTTC
TRBV18	TRBJ2-7	TRBD1	.	CASSPSGTGQGEQYF	TGTGCCAGCTCACCTTCCGGGACAGGGCAAGGCGAGCAGTACTTC
TRBV12-3/TRBV12-4	TRBJ2-5	.	.	CASSPPRVETQYF	TGTGCCAGCAGTCCCCCGCGAGTGGAGACCCAGTACTTC
TRBV6-6	TRBJ2-3	TRBD1	.	CASIPGQVTDTQYF	TGTGCCAGCATTCCGGGACAGGTCACAGATACGCAGTATTTT
TRBV5-1	TRBJ2-3	.	few	CASSIADIAPTDTQYF	TGCGCCAGCAGTATCGCAGACATCGCCCCCACAGATACGCAGTATTTT
TRBV4-2	TRBJ1-4	.	.	CASSSDSHEKLFF	TGTGCCAGCAGCTCGGACAGCCATGAAAAACTGTTTTTT
TRBV5-1	TRBJ2-1	TRBD1	many	CASSLVGQAYNEQFF	TGCGCCAGCAGCTTGGTCGGACAGGCCTACAATGAGCAGTTCTTC
TRBV20-1	TRBJ1-4	.	.	CSGYGQNNEKLFF	TGCAGTGGTTACGGACAGAATAATGAAAAACTGTTTTTT
TRBV10-2	TRBJ2-1	.	.	CASRLIDEQFF	TGCGCCAGCAGACTTATCGATGAGCAGTTCTTC
TRBV10-3	TRBJ1-2	.	once	CAISESAKGSYGYTF	TGTGCCATCAGTGAGTCCGCCAAGGGGAGCTATGGCTACACCTTC
TRBV18	TRBJ2-7	.	few	CASSPQSDSYEQYF	TGTGCCAGCTCACCCCAATCAGATTCCTACGAGCAGTACTTC
TRBV28	TRBJ2-1	.	.	CASSSRGGWNEQFF	TGTGCCAGCAGTTCCCGAGGGGGATGGAATGAGCAGTTCTTC
TRBV20-1	TRBJ2-7	.	.	CSVRDPHYEQYF	TGCAGTGTTAGAGATCCTCACTACGAGCAGTACTTC
TRBV3-1	TRBJ2-1	.	.	CASSQDPFRGSRSFF	TGTGCCAGCAGCCAAGATCCGTTCAGGGGATCGCGGTCGTTCTTC
TRBV6-6	TRBJ2-7	.	.	CASSPTREAFSYEQYF	TGTGCCAGCAGTCCGACCCGAGAGGCTTTTTCCTACGAGCAGTACTTC
TRBV6-2/TRBV6-3	TRBJ2-3	TRBD2	.	CASSIISGASTDTQYF	TGTGCCAGCAGTATCATTAGCGGGGCCAGCACAGATACGCAGTATTTT
TRBV15	TRBJ2-7	.	.	CATSRGETVYEQYF	TGTGCCACCAGCAGGGGGGAGACAGTTTACGAGCAGTACTTC
TRBV3-1	TRBJ2-7	TRBD2	few	CASSRPSYGGMYEQYF	TGTGCCAGCAGCCGCCCCAGTTACGGGGGGATGTACGAGCAGTACTTC
TRBV29-1	TRBJ2-1	.	.	CSGVSREQFF	TGCAGCGGAGTTTCTAGGGAGCAGTTCTTC
TRBV4-2	TRBJ1-1	.	few	CASSRGRESTNTEAFF	TGTGCCAGCAGCCGGGGACGGGAATCGACGAACACTGAAGCTTTCTTT
TRBV5-1	TRBJ2-5	.	.	CASSRDHAETQYF	TGCGCCAGCAGTCGCGACCACGCAGAGACCCAGTACTTC
TRBV28	TRBJ2-7	.	few	CASNAVGRPSSYEQYF	TGTGCCAGCAATGCCGTCGGACGCCCGAGCTCCTACGAGCAGTACTTC
TRBV6-1	TRBJ2-7	.	.	CASSLSTVYEQYF	TGTGCCAGCAGTTTGTCGACAGTCTACGAGCAGTACTTC
TRBV7-2	TRBJ1-2	.	.	CASSLVGGGFNYGYTF	TGTGCCAGCAGCTTAGTCGGGGGGGGATTTAACTATGGCTACACCTTC
TRBV20-1	TRBJ2-7	TRBD2	few	CSGIAGGTYEQYF	TGCAGTGGCATAGCGGGGGGTACCTACGAGCAGTACTTC
TRBV28	TRBJ1-2	.	.	CASSFSQVRGYTF	TGTGCCAGCAGTTTTTCGCAGGTTCGGGGCTACACCTTC
TRBV4-3	TRBJ2-1	.	.	CASSPASGNFYNEQFF	TGCGCCAGCAGCCCCGCAAGCGGTAACTTTTACAATGAGCAGTTCTTC
TRBV3-1	TRBJ2-3	.	few	CASSQGVYTQYF	TGTGCCAGCAGCCAAGGGGTTTATACGCAGTATTTT
TRBV7-9	TRBJ1-2	.	.	CASSLERTVDGYTF	TGTGCCAGCAGCTTAGAAAGGACGGTCGATGGCTACACCTTC
TRBV10-3	TRBJ2-2	.	many	CAIGNTNGGHSNTGELFF	TGTGCCATCGGAAACACGAACGGGGGCCATTCGAACACCGGGGAGCTGTTTTTT
TRBV29-1	TRBJ2-2	.	.	CSVDLRDTTGELFF	TGCAGCGTTGACCTCCGGGACACCACCGGGGAGCTGTTTTTT
TRBV4-2	TRBJ2-3	.	few	CASRERLGALTDTQYF	TGTGCCAGCAGGGAGCGACTAGGTGCCCTCACAGATACGCAGTATTTT
TRBV7-9	TRBJ1-1	TRBD1	.	CASSLAWDRGLTEAFF	TGTGCCAGCAGCTTAGCCTGGGACAGGGGGCTCACTGAAGCTTTCTTT
TRBV6-4	TRBJ2-1	.	few	CASSVNYNNEQFF	TGTGCCAGCAGTGTTAACTATAACAATGAGCAGTTCTTC
TRBV6-5	TRBJ2-5	TRBD2	.	CAGTPAAGAETQYF	TGTGCCGGCACCCCTGCAGCGGGGGCAGAGACCCAGTACTTC
TRBV20-1	TRBJ1-5	.	few	CSARGTAITQPQHF	TGCAGTGCTAGAGGGACAGCTATCACGCAGCCCCAGCATTTT
TRBV12-3/TRBV12-4	TRBJ2-3	TRBD2	.	CASSMGGRPDAQYF	TGTGCCAGCAGCATGGGAGGGAGGCCAGATGCGCAGTATTTT